This T cell receptor beta chain was documented in a study of Graves' ophthalmopathy and Graves' hyperthyroidism. Amplification targeted the TCR beta CDR3 regions, with RNA transcripts as the source material. After a first-round RT-PCR with HTBI primers, a second-round multiplex PCR was run. Using its own MiXCR run on the multiplex PCR reads, TCRdb lists one record per CDR3 protein. This sample has over a million distinct CDR3 sequences, with less than 45% found just once. This clonotype was detected only a few times. CDR1 is MRHNA and CDR2 is SNTAGT in the germline V gene. The CDR3 spans 15 residues. V dropped 5 bases and J dropped 1 base, with 12 bases sitting between them.

The sequence was collected from an adult man with Graves' hyperthyroidism. This chain connects TRBV6-4 to TRBJ1-3; D uncertain. The material sequenced was peripheral blood or thyroid tissue (not recorded which). The CDR3 reads CASSQERRSGNTIYF. The CDR3 DNA sequence: TGTGCCAGCAGTCAGGAACGAAGATCTGGAAACACCATATATTTT.